The TCR beta chain described here comes from a study of blood T cell repertoires in COVID-19. The length of the CDR3 is 14 residues. V gave up 4 bases and J gave up 4 bases, with 12 bases separating them. Germline V gene data show CDR1 as SGHRS and CDR2 as YFSETQ. In the case of this clone: The sample holds other DNA sequences that translate to the same CDR3.

Sequencing used immunoSEQ multiplex PCR; TCRdb keeps in-frame clones, though not all of them. Here the sample spans about 260,000 clones, approximately 88% being singletons. V is TRBV5-1 and J is TRBJ1-3; D may be TRBD1 (5 bases). This clonotype originated in a woman in her thirties or forties with acute COVID-19. The sequenced sample consisted of PBMCs or T cells enriched from blood (not recorded which). CDR3 in amino acids: CASSPGTEGNTIYF. Written as DNA, the CDR3 is TGCGCCAGCAGCCCAGGGACTGAAGGAAACACCATATATTTT.